This entry features one T cell receptor beta chain sequence. The entry originates in a study of blood T cell repertoires in COVID-19. Authors' processing steps: Scientists estimated how many nucleated cells there were by amplifying reference gene primers. Assay: immunoSEQ multiplex PCR; the TCRdb copy retains only in-frame clones and omits some. V, J and clone size derive from that table, while D and trimming were established from the DNA sequence. The profile shows 110,000 to 150,000 clones, approximately 92% of them singletons. The CDR3 is 17 residues long. V was clipped by 0 bases and J by 5 bases; unmatched bases: 9. Germline V gene sequence: CDR1 SGDLS, CDR2 YYNGEE.

Sample: peripheral blood. The chain recombines TRBV9 with TRBJ2-7; TRBD2 agrees at 12 bases. The TCR originated in a woman aged 60 to 75 with active COVID-19. The CDR3 spells CASSVGLAGALGNEQYF. The CDR3 DNA reads as TGTGCCAGCAGCGTAGGACTAGCGGGAGCCCTTGGGAACGAGCAGTACTTC.